The entry that follows covers one T cell receptor beta chain sequence. Its specificity is unknown. Germline values: CDR1 MNHNS, CDR2 SASEGT. Trimming removed 6 bases at V and 0 bases at J, with 12 bases between. The CDR3 has 14 amino acids. The data derive from a study of T cell repertoires in cytomegalovirus infection. For the study at large: From public TCR beta signatures came an indication of both CMV infection and matching HLA type.

Each CDR3 protein gets one entry after TCRdb re-called the reads with MiXCR. The sample lists roughly 120,000 distinct CDR3 sequences, around 32% seen once, with roughly 50% in the top ten. Sequenced here: CD8+ T cells from cultured PBMCs, sampled from culture after CMV antigen stimulation. The chain recombines TRBV6-1 with TRBJ2-7, with a weak D call TRBD1 (6 bases). The receptor comes from a human donor in good health (CMV status not recorded). Some clones in this sample may be carry-over from other donors' samples. The CDR3 spells CASRRTASSYEQYF. The CDR3 coding sequence is TGTGCCAGCAGGAGGACAGCAAGCTCCTACGAGCAGTACTTC.